The next 25 T cell receptor beta chains were all read from a single sample in a study of blood T cells in healthy people across ages (dated by TCRdb to the mid-2010s). Libraries were made using 5' RACE. TCRdb shows the sequencer as Illumina HiSeq 2500. A second PCR of roughly 7 to 11 cycles was performed with a sample-barcoded 5' primer and a J-beta primer mix. Using fastp at Q25 and MiXCR, TCRdb reprocessed the public reads and kept productive beta chains. Rows with a matching CDR3 protein are joined into one entry that keeps the most common DNA and genes. The sample records some 1.5 million distinct CDR3 sequences, under 30% of which are singletons. The ten largest clones add up to 6.5% to 8.5% of the sample. Input material: blood. The receptors originated from a woman in her 30s in good health.

The rearrangement uses TRBV6-4 and TRBJ2-1; possibly TRBD1 or TRBD2 for D (5 bases each). V lost 2 bases, J lost 2 bases, and 16 bases lay in between. Germline V lookup: CDR1 MRHNA, CDR2 SNTAGT. The length of the CDR3 is 17 residues. The CDR3 is CASSDIPRDETYNEQFF. CDR3 DNA sequence: TGTGCCAGCAGTGACATACCCCGGGACGAAACCTACAATGAGCAGTTCTTC.

Ten or more counts support this clonotype. This chain links TRBV12-3 or TRBV12-4 with TRBJ2-7, with 8 bases that match TRBD1. The V segment lost 3 bases and the J segment 11 bases; nucleotides outside the gene matches: 6. The CDR3 runs to 12 residues. Here the CDR3 reads CASSLGQVGKYF. CDR3 sequence (DNA): TGTGCCAGCAGTTTGGGACAGGTTGGGAAGTACTTC.

This clonotype was observed at least ten times. The chain joins TRBV7-9 to TRBJ2-6, with D possibly matching TRBD2 (5 bases). This CDR3 region has 12 residues. The germline V gene encodes CDR1 SEHNR and CDR2 FQNEAQ (reference sequence). This chain's CDR3 is CAQEAGANVLTF. CDR3 coding DNA: TGTGCTCAGGAGGCTGGGGCCAACGTCCTGACTTTC.

The chain combines TRBV20-1 with TRBJ2-2; D is ambiguous. CDR1 and CDR2 (germline): DFQATT, SNEGSKA (reference sequence). V lost 3 bases to trimming and J lost 4 bases, with 9 bases between them. The CDR3 spans 13 residues. CDR3 sequence reads: CSARLGFTGELFF. The CDR3 DNA reads TGCAGTGCTAGGTTAGGGTTCACCGGGGAGCTGTTTTTT.

This clonotype was observed a handful of times. The J gene is TRBJ2-1, the V gene TRBV5-5; 7 positions agree with TRBD2. The CDR3 has 15 amino acids. V trimming: 2 bases; J trimming: 6 bases; junction bases outside the gene matches: 8. Germline V gene data show CDR1 as SGHKS and CDR2 as YYEKEE (reference sequence). The CDR3, as DNA: TGTGCCAGCAGCTTATCGTTGGGGGGGGGCAATGAGCAGTTCTTC. As protein: CASSLSLGGGNEQFF.

The CDR3 reads CASSPPGEADTQYF. In DNA, the CDR3 is TGTGCCAGCAGCCCACCGGGGGAGGCAGATACGCAGTATTTT. This chain joins TRBV9 and TRBJ2-3; possible D gene TRBD2, 6 bases. The CDR3 extends over 14 amino acids. The germline V gene encodes CDR1 SGDLS and CDR2 YYNGEE. V lost 4 bases to trimming and J lost 4 bases, with 13 bases between them.

The rearrangement links TRBV6-1 to TRBJ2-1, with D possibly matching TRBD2 (6 bases). CDR3 length: 16 amino acids. V was pared by 1 base and J by 3 bases, with 13 bases between. The germline V gene encodes CDR1 MNHNS and CDR2 SASEGT. CDR3 residues: CASSEDGGDVYNEQFF. In DNA form, the CDR3 reads TGTGCCAGCAGTGAAGACGGCGGGGACGTCTACAATGAGCAGTTCTTC.

As for this clonotype: The conserved closing phenylalanine or tryptophan is absent in this CDR3, likely reflecting a read error. The rearrangement uses TRBV10-2 and TRBJ2-5, with 7 bases lining up with TRBD1. V lost 0 bases, J lost 4 bases, and 2 bases stayed unmatched. The CDR3 sequence is 14 residues long. The germline CDR1 and CDR2 sequences are WSHSY and SAAADI. This chain's CDR3 is CASSESTGRETQYV. The CDR3 DNA reads TGCGCCAGCAGTGAGTCGACAGGGAGAGAGACCCAGTACGTC.

The chain uses TRBV20-1 and TRBJ2-7; 11 bases are a match to TRBD1. Germline assignment: CDR1 DFQATT and CDR2 SNEGSKA (reference sequence). V gave up 6 bases and J gave up 4 bases; unmatched junction bases: 8. The CDR3 runs to 14 residues. CDR3: CSAEPDRGLYEQYF. CDR3 bases: TGCAGTGCGGAACCGGACAGGGGGCTTTACGAGCAGTACTTC.

This chain joins TRBV7-2 and TRBJ2-2; D is possibly TRBD1 (6 bases). CDR1 and CDR2 (germline): SGHTA, FQGNSA. This CDR3 comprises 15 residues. Trimming cost V 2 bases and J 4 bases, with 11 bases left between them. The CDR3 DNA is TGTGCCAGCAGCTTACGAAGACAGGCCACCGGGGAGCTGTTTTTT. Amino acid sequence: CASSLRRQATGELFF.

The chain uses TRBV20-1 and TRBJ2-1; 7 positions match TRBD2. This CDR3 comprises 15 residues. From germline, CDR1 is DFQATT and CDR2 SNEGSKA (reference sequence). V shed 0 bases and J 6 bases; nucleotides not matched to a gene: 8. CDR3 protein: CSARDGAGVINEQFF. For the CDR3, the DNA is TGCAGTGCTAGAGATGGGGCGGGAGTAATCAATGAGCAGTTCTTC.

This clonotype turned up a few times. This chain connects TRBV7-2 to TRBJ1-1; D is undetermined. The V gene's germline CDR1 is SGHTA and CDR2 FQGNSA. Trimming pared 5 bases from V and 10 bases from J, leaving 20 bases between. The length of the CDR3 is 14 residues. In DNA, the CDR3 is TGTGCCAGCAGCGATCGGTTCGGTTTCGCCGGAGCTTTCTTT. This encodes CASSDRFGFAGAFF.

In this sample, this clonotype turned up once. The rearrangement joins TRBV18 to TRBJ2-7; D perhaps matches TRBD1 (6 bases). Germline CDR1 is KGHSH and CDR2 is LQKENI. This CDR3 has 14 residues. The V and J ends lost 5 bases and 1 base respectively, with 12 bases between them. The CDR3 is CASSSGTKSYEQYF. The CDR3 DNA reads TGTGCCAGCTCATCCGGGACAAAATCCTACGAGCAGTACTTC.

This clonotype came up a few times. J is TRBJ1-1 and V is TRBV14, with D possibly being TRBD1 (6 bases). The CDR3 has 13 amino acids. V lost 2 bases to trimming and J lost 8 bases, with 12 bases between them. Germline loops: CDR1 SGHDN, CDR2 FVKESK. Here the CDR3 reads CASSQLRQAEAFF. For the CDR3, the DNA is TGTGCCAGCAGCCAATTACGACAGGCAGAAGCTTTCTTT.

This chain links TRBV4-1 with TRBJ2-3, with TRBD2 identical over 7 bases. V shed 0 bases and J 4 bases; nucleotides not matched to a gene: 13. The germline V gene has CDR1 MGHRA and CDR2 YSYEKL. This CDR3 spans 18 amino acids. This chain's CDR3 is CASSQDLPGGRRADTQYF. For the CDR3, the DNA is TGCGCCAGCAGCCAAGATCTGCCCGGCGGGAGAAGAGCAGATACGCAGTATTTT.

This chain links TRBV30 with TRBJ2-7; no reliable D call. Germline V gene data show CDR1 as GTSNPN and CDR2 as SVGIG (reference sequence). Trimming removed 4 bases at V and 1 base at J, with 8 bases between. The CDR3 covers 12 residues. CDR3 nucleotide sequence: TGTGCCTGGACCGCCGGTTCCTACGAGCAGTACTTC. This sequence encodes CAWTAGSYEQYF.

This clonotype was found a few times. DNA for the CDR3: TGCAGTGCTAGAGAAGGGGGGCAGACCCATCAGCCCCAGCATTTT. Translating gives CSAREGGQTHQPQHF. V gene TRBV20-1 combines with J gene TRBJ1-5, with D maybe TRBD1 (6 bases). V was cut by 0 bases and J by 5 bases, with 14 bases left in between. This CDR3 comprises 15 residues. Germline V gives CDR1 DFQATT, CDR2 SNEGSKA (reference sequence).

The chain uses TRBV4-3 and TRBJ2-4; D unclear. V gave up 1 base and J gave up 5 bases, with 15 bases separating them. This CDR3 has 16 amino acids. Germline V gives CDR1 LGHNA, CDR2 YSLEER. The CDR3 loop is CASSQAEYQPQNIQYF. The CDR3 nucleotides read TGCGCCAGCAGCCAAGCGGAATACCAGCCGCAAAACATTCAGTACTTC.

This clonotype turned up a few times. The rearrangement uses TRBV12-3 or TRBV12-4 and TRBJ2-1, with TRBD2 matching over 11 bases. The CDR3 sequence is 14 residues long. V gave up 6 bases and J gave up 8 bases; unmatched junction bases: 6. CDR3 loop: CASRIAGGQDEQFF. The DNA for the CDR3 is TGTGCCAGCAGAATAGCGGGGGGGCAGGATGAGCAGTTCTTC.

The gene calls are TRBV20-1 and TRBJ2-7, with 7 bases matching TRBD1. CDR1 and CDR2 from the germline V gene are DFQATT and SNEGSKA (reference sequence). Trimming at V came to 4 bases and at J to 1 base, leaving 1 base not matched to a gene. The CDR3 spans 12 residues. The DNA for the CDR3 is TGCAGTGCTACGGGACAGTCCTACGAGCAGTACTTC. Its translation: CSATGQSYEQYF.

Only a few counts were recorded for this clonotype. The rearrangement links TRBV7-2 to TRBJ2-5, with D unclear. The CDR3 sequence is 14 residues long. Germline-derived CDR1 and CDR2 are SGHTA and FQGNSA. Trimming cost V 1 base and J 5 bases, with 11 bases left between them. CDR3 DNA: TGTGCCAGCAGCTTAGGTCCGAAAGGGGAGACCCAGTACTTC. Its translation is CASSLGPKGETQYF.

For this clonotype: At one of its ends the junction is not consistent with the germline gene, which may arise from a read error. V and J are TRBV5-1 and TRBJ2-1; D possibly uses TRBD1 or TRBD2 (5 bases each). The CDR3 length is 14 residues. Germline CDR1 SGHRS, CDR2 YFSETQ. CDR3 sequence: CAGSLQKRGNEQFF. DNA of the CDR3: TGCGCCGGCAGCCTTCAGAAGAGGGGCAATGAGCAGTTCTTC.

This clonotype occurred many times. This chain uses TRBV29-1 with TRBJ2-7; a weak D match, TRBD2 (6 bases). The germline V and J ends were trimmed by 5 bases and 1 base, with 9 bases remaining between them. In germline, CDR1 is SQVTM, CDR2 ANQGSEA. The CDR3 length is 12 residues. The CDR3 region is CSVRESSYEQYF. The CDR3 DNA reads TGCAGCGTTCGGGAGAGTTCCTACGAGCAGTACTTC.

This clonotype was picked up a small number of times. The chain couples TRBV3-1 to TRBJ2-1; 9 bases agree with TRBD2. The V segment lost 10 bases and the J segment 9 bases; nucleotides outside the gene matches: 10. The CDR3 runs to 13 residues. Germline V gives CDR1 LGHDT, CDR2 YNNKEL (reference sequence). CDR3 DNA sequence: TGTGCCACTCATAGCGGGGGACAAGGTGAGCAGTTCTTC. Translating gives CATHSGGQGEQFF.

This clonotype has at least ten counts. V is TRBV10-3 and J is TRBJ2-1; the match to TRBD2 covers 12 bases. This CDR3 has 14 residues. CDR1 ENHRY and CDR2 SYGVKD come from the germline V gene. Unmatched junction bases numbered 8, after V lost 10 bases and J lost 7 bases. The CDR3 region has the DNA TGTGCCACTCAAGTCACTAGCGGGGGGAATGAGCAGTTCTTC. It translates to CATQVTSGGNEQFF.